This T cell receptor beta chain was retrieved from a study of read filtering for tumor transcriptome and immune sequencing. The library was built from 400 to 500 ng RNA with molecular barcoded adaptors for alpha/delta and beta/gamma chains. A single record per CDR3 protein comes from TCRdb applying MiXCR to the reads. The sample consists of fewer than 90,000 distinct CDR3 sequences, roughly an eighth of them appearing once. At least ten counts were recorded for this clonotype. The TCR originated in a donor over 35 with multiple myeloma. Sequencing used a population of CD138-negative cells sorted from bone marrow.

CDR3 DNA: TGTGCCAGCAGCCAGGACTCACGAATGAACACTGAAGCTTTCTTT. It encodes CASSQDSRMNTEAFF. The chain joins TRBV13 to TRBJ1-1; D is ambiguous. Between the trimmed V and J ends, which lost 5 bases and 0 bases, there was a span of 13 bases. Germline V gene sequence: CDR1 PRHDT, CDR2 FYEKMQ (reference sequence). This CDR3 spans 15 amino acids.